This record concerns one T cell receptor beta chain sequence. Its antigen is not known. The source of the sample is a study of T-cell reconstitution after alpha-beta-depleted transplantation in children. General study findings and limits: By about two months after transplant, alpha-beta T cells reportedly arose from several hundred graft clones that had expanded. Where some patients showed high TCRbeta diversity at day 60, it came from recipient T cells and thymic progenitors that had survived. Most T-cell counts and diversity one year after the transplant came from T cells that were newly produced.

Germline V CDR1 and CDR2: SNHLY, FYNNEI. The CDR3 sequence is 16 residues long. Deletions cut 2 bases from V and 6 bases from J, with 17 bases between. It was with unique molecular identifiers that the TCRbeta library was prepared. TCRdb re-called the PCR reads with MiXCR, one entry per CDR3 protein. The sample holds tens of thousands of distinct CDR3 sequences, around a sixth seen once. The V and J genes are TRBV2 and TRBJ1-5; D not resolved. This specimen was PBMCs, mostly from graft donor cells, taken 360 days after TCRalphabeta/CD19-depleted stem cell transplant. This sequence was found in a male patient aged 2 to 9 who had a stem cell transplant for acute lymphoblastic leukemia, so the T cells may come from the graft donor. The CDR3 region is CASSEKGRAIVQPQHF. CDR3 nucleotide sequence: TGTGCCAGCAGTGAAAAGGGCCGGGCCATAGTTCAGCCCCAGCATTTT.